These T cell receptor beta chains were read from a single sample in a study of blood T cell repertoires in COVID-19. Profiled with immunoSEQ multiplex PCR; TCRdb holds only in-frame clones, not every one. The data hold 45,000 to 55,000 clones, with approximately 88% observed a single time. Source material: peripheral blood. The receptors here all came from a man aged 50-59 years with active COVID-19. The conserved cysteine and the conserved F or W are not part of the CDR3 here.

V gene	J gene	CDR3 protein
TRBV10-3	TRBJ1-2	AISESLANYGYT
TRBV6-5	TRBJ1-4	ASSYRGAPEKLF
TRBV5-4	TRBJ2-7	ASSSPDRGSYEQY
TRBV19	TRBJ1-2	ASSPQDRGRSYGYT
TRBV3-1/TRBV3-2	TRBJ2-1	ASSPSGTGSYNEQF
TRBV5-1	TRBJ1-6	ASSLGTEGTPLH
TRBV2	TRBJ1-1	ASSATRQGANTEAF
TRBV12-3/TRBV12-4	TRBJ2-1	ASTPAAYNEQF
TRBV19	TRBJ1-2	ASSIQGATLYGYT
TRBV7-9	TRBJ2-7	ASSFPGKSYEQY
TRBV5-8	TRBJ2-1	ASSGGRAGVNEQF
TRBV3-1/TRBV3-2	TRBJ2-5	ASSPGQTLQETQY
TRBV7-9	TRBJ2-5	ASSLARLGLGSQY
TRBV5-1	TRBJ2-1	ASSPPEEEQF
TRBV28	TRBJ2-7	ASSLVQGTGSEQY
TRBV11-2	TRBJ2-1	ASSQTDDRGLGGF
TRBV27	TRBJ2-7	ASSWAADVKEQY
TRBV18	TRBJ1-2	ASTASTGPYGYT
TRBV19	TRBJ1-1	ASSHTGTGGTEAF
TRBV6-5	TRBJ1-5	ASSGGRGDQPQH
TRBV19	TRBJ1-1	ASSIKGPDTEAF
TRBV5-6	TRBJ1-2	ASSPLGGNYGYT